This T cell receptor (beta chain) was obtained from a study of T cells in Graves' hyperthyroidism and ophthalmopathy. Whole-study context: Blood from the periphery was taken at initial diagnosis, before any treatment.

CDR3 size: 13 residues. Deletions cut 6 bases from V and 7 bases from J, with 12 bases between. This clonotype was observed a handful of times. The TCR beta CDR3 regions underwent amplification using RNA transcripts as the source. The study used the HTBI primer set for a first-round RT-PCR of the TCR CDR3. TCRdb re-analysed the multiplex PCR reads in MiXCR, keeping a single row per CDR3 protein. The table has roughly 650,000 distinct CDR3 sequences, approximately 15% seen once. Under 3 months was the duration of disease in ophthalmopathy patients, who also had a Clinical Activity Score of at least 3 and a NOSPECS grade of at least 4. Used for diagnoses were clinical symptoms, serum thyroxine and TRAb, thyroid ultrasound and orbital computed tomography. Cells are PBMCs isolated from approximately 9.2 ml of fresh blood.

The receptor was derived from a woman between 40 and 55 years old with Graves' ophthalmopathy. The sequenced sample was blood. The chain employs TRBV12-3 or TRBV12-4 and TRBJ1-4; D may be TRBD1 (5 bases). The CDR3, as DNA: TGTGCCAGCAGCTCCGCCGGGGGTGAAAAACTGTTTTTT. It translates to CASSSAGGEKLFF.